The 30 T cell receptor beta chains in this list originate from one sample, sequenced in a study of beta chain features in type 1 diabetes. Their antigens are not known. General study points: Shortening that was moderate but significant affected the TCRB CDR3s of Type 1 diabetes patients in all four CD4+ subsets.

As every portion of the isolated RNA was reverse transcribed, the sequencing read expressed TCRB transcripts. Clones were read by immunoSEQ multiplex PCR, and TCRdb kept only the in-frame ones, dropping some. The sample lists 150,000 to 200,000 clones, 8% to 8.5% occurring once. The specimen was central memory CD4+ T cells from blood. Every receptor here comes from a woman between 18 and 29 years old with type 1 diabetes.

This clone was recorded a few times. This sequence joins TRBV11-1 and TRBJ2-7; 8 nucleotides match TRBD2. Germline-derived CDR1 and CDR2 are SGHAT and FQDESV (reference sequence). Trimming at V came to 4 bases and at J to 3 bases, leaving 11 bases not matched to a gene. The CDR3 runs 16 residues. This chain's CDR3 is CASSSTFSSGGYEQYF. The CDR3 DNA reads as TGTGCCAGCAGCTCTACCTTTTCCAGCGGGGGCTACGAGCAGTACTTC.

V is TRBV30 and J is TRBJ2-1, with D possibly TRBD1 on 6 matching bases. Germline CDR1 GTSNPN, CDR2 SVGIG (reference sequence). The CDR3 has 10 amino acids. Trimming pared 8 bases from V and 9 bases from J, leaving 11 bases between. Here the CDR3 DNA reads TGTGCCAGCATCAGGGGTGAGCAGTTCTTC. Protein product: CASIRGEQFF.

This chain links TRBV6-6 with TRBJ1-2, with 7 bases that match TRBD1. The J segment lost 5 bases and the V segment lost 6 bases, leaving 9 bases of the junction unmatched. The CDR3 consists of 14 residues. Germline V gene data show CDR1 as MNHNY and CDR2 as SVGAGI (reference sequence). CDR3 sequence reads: CASSPRTGHYGYTF. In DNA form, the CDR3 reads TGTGCCAGCAGCCCCAGGACAGGACATTATGGCTACACCTTC.

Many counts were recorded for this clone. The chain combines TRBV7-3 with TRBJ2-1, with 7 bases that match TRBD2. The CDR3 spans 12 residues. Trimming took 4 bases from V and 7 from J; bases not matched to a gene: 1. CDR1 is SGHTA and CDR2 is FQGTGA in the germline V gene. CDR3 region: CASSSGRNEQFF. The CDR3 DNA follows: TGTGCCAGCAGCTCCGGGAGGAATGAGCAGTTCTTC. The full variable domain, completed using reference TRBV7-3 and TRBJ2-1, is GAGVSQTPSNKVTEKGKYVELRCDPISGHTALYWYRQSLGQGPEFLIYFQGTGAADDSGLPNDRFFAVRPEGSVSTLKIQRTERGDSAVYLCASSSGRNEQFFGPGTRLTVL.

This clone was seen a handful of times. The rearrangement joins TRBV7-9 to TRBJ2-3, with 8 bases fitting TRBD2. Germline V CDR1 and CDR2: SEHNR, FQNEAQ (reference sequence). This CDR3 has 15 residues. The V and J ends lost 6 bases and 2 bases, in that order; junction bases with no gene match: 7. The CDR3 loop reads CASRWGSGTTDTQYF. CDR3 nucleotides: TGTGCCAGCAGATGGGGTAGCGGGACCACAGATACGCAGTATTTT.

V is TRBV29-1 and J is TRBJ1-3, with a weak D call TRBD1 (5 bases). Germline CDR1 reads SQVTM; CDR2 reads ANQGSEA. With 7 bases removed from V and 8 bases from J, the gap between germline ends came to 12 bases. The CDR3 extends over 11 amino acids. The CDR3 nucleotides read TGCAGCGCCGGGTGGGGCTACACCATATATTTT. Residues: CSAGWGYTIYF.

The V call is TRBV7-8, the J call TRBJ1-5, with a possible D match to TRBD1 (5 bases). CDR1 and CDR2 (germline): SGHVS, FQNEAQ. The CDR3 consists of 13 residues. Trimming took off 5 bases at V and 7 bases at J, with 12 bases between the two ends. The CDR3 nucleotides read TGTGCCAGCAGCACCCAGGGAGGGCAGCCCCAGCATTTT. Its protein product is CASSTQGGQPQHF. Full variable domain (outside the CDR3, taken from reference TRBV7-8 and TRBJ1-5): GAGVSQSPRYKVAKRGQDVALRCDPISGHVSLFWYQQALGQGPEFLTYFQNEAQLDKSGLPSDRFFAERPEGSVSTLKIQRTQQEDSAVYLCASSTQGGQPQHFGDGTRLSIL.

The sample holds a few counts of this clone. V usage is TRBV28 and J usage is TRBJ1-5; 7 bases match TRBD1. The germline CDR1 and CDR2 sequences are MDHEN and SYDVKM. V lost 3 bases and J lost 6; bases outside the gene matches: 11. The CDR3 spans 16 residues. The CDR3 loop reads CASSFGAGGVGQPQHF. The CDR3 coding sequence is TGTGCCAGCAGTTTCGGGGCAGGGGGAGTCGGTCAGCCCCAGCATTTT.

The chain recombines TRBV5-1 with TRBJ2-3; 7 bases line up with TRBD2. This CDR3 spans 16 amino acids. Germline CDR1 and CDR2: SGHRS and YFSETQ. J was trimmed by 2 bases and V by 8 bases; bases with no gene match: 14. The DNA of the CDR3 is TGCGCCAGTCGGCTTCAGCCGGGGGGAAACACAGATACGCAGTATTTT. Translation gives CASRLQPGGNTDTQYF.

The CDR3 region is CASSGGGSGNQPQHF. CDR3 in DNA: TGTGCCAGCAGTGGTGGTGGGTCGGGGAATCAGCCCCAGCATTTT. V and J are TRBV2 and TRBJ1-5, with D unclear. This CDR3 contains 15 residues. Germline values: CDR1 SNHLY, CDR2 FYNNEI. Trimming stripped 4 bases from V and 4 bases from J, with 14 bases between. The full variable domain, with the rest looked up from reference TRBV2 and TRBJ1-5, is EPEVTQTPSHQVTQMGQEVILRCVPISNHLYFYWYRQILGQKVEFLVSFYNNEISEKSEIFDDQFSVERPDGSNFTLKIRSTKLEDSAMYFCASSGGGSGNQPQHFGDGTRLSIL.

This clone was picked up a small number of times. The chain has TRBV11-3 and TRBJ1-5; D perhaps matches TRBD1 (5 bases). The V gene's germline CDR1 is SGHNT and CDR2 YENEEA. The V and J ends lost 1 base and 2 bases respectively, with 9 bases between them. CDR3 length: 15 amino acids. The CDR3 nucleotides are TGTGCCAGCAGCTTAGGAAGGGGCCGCAATCAGCCCCAGCATTTT. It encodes CASSLGRGRNQPQHF.

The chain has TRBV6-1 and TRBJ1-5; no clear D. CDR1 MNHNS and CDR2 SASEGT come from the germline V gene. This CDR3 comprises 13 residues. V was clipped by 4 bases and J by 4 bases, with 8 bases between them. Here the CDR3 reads CASSGLANQPQHF. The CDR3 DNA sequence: TGTGCCAGCAGTGGACTGGCAAATCAGCCCCAGCATTTT.

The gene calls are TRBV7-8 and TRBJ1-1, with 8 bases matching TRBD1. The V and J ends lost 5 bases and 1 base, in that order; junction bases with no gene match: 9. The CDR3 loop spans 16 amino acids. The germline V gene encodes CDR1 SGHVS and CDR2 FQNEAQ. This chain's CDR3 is CASSPLPGTGNTEAFF. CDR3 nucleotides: TGTGCCAGCAGCCCACTCCCCGGGACAGGGAACACTGAAGCTTTCTTT.

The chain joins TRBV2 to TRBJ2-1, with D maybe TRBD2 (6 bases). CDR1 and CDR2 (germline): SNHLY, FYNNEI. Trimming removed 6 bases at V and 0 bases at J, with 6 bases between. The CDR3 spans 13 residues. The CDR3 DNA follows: TGTGCCAGCAGCGGGAGCTCCTACAATGAGCAGTTCTTC. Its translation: CASSGSSYNEQFF. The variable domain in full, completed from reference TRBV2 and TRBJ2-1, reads EPEVTQTPSHQVTQMGQEVILRCVPISNHLYFYWYRQILGQKVEFLVSFYNNEISEKSEIFDDQFSVERPDGSNFTLKIRSTKLEDSAMYFCASSGSSYNEQFFGPGTRLTVL.

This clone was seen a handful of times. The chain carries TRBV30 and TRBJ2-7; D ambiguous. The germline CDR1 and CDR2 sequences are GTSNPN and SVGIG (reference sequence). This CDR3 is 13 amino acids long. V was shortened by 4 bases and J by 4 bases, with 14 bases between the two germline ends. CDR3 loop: CAWKRGPGYEQYF. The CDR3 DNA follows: TGTGCCTGGAAGCGCGGTCCGGGTTACGAGCAGTACTTC.

The CDR3 nucleotides read TGTGCCAGCAGCTTACTGGGACTAGCCGCCGGGGAGCTGTTTTTT. As protein: CASSLLGLAAGELFF. The V call is TRBV7-9, the J call TRBJ2-2, with TRBD2 matching 9 bases. The germline V gene has CDR1 SEHNR and CDR2 FQNEAQ (reference sequence). V shed 2 bases, J shed 6 bases, and the junction held 4 bases outside the gene matches. CDR3 size: 15 residues.

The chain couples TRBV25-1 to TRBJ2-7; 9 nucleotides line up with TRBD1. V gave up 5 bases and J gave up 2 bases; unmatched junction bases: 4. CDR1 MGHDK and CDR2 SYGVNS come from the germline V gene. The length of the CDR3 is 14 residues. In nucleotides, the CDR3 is TGTGCCAGCAGTTCCGGGACAGGGCCCTACGAGCAGTACTTC. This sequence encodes CASSSGTGPYEQYF.

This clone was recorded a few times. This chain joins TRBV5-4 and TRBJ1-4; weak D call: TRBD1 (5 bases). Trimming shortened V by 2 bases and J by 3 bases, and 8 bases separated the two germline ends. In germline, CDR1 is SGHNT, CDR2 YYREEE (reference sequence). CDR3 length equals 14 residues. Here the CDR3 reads CASSFSQANEKLFF. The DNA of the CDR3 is TGTGCCAGCAGCTTTTCACAGGCTAATGAAAAACTGTTTTTT.

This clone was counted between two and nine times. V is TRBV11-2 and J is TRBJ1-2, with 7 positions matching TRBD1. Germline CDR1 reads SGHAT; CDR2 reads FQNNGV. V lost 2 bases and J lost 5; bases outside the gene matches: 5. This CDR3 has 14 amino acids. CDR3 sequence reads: CASSLRLGQYGYTF. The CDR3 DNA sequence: TGTGCCAGCAGCTTACGGTTGGGACAGTATGGCTACACCTTC.

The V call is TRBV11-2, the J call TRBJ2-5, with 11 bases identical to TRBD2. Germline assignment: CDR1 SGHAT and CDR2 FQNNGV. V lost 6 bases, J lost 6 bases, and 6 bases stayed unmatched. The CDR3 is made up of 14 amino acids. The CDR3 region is CASRGLAGGQTQYF. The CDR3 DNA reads TGTGCCAGCAGGGGGCTAGCGGGGGGACAGACCCAGTACTTC.

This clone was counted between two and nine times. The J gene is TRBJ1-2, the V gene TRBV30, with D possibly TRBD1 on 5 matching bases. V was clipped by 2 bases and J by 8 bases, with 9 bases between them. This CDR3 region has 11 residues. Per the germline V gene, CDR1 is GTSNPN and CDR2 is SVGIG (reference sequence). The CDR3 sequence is CAWSTGGGYTF. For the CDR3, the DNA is TGTGCCTGGAGTACGGGGGGGGGCTACACCTTC.

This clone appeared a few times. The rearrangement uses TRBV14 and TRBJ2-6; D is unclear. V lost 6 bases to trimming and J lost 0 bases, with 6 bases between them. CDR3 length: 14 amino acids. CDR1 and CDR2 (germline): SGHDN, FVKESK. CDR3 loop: CASSRFSGANVLTF. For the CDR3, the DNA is TGTGCCAGCAGTCGTTTCTCTGGGGCCAACGTCCTGACTTTC.

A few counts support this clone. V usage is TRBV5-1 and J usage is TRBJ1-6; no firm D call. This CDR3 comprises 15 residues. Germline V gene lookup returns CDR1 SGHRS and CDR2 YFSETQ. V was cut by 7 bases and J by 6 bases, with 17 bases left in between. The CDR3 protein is CASGLDPGSNSPLHF. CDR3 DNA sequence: TGCGCCAGCGGTTTGGACCCCGGGAGTAATTCACCCCTCCACTTT.

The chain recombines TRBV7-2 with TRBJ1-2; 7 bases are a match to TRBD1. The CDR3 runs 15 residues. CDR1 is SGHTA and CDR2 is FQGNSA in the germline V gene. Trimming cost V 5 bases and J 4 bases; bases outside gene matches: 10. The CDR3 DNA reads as TGTGCCAGCAGCCCAAGACAGGGATTTGGCTATGGCTACACCTTC. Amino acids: CASSPRQGFGYGYTF.

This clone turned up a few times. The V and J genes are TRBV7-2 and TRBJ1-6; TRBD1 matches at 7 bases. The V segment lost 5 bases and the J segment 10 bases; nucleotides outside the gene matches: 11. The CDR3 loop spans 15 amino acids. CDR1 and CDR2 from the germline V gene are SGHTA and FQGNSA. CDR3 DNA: TGTGCCAGCAGCCCACAGACAGGGCAAGGGTCACCCCTCCACTTT. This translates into CASSPQTGQGSPLHF.

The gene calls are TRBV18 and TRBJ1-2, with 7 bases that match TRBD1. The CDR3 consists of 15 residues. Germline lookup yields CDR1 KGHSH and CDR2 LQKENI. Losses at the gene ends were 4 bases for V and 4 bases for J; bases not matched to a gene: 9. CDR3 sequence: CASSLTRDSPYGYTF. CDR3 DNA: TGTGCCAGCTCACTGACAAGGGACAGCCCCTATGGCTACACCTTC.

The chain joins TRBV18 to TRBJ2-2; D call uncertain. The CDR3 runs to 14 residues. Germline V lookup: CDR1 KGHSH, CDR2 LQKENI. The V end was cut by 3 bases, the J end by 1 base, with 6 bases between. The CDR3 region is CASSPPGNTGELFF. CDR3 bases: TGTGCCAGCTCACCCCCGGGGAACACCGGGGAGCTGTTTTTT.

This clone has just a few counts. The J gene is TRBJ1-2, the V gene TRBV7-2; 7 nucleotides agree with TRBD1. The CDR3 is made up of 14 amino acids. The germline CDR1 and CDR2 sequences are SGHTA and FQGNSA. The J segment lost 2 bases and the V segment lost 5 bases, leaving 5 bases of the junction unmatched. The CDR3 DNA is TGTGCCAGCAGCCAAGGACAGGCCAACTATGGCTACACCTTC. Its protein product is CASSQGQANYGYTF. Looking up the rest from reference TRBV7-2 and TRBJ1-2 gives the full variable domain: GAGVSQSPSNKVTEKGKDVELRCDPISGHTALYWYRQSLGQGLEFLIYFQGNSAPDKSGLPSDRFSAERTGGSVSTLTIQRTQQEDSAVYLCASSQGQANYGYTFGSGTRLTVV.

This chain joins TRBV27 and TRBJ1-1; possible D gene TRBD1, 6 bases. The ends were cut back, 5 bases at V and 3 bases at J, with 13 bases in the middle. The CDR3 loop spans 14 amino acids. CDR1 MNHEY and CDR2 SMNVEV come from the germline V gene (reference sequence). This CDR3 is CASSGRTVHTEAFF. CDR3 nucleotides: TGTGCCAGCAGTGGACGGACAGTACACACTGAAGCTTTCTTT.

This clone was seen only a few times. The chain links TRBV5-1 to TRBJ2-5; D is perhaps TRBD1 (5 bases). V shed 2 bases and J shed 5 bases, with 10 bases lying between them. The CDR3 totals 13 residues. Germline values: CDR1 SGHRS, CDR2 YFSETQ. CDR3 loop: CASSFGAGETQYF. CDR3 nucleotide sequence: TGCGCCAGCAGCTTTGGGGCCGGGGAGACCCAGTACTTC. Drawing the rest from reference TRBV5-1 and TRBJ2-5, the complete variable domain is KAGVTQTPRYLIKTRGQQVTLSCSPISGHRSVSWYQQTPGQGLQFLFEYFSETQRNKGNFPGRFSGRQFSNSRSEMNVSTLELGDSALYLCASSFGAGETQYFGPGTRLLVL.